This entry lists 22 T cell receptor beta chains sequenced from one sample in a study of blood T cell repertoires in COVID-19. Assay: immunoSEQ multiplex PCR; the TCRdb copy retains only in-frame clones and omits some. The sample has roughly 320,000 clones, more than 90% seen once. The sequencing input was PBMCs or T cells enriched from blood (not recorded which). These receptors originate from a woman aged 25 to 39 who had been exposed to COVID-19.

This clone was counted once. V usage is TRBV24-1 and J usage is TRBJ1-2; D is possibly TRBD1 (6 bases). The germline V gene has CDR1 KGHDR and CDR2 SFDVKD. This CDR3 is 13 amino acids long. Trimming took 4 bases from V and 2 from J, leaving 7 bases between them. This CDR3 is CATSEQGNYGYTF. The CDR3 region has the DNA TGTGCCACCAGTGAGCAGGGGAACTATGGCTACACCTTC.

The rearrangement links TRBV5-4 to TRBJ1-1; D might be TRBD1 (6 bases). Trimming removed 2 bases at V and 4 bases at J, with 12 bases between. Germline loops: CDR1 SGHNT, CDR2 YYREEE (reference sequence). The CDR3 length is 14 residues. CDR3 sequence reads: CASSLAVGATEAFF. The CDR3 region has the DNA TGTGCCAGCAGCTTAGCAGTGGGGGCCACTGAAGCTTTCTTT.

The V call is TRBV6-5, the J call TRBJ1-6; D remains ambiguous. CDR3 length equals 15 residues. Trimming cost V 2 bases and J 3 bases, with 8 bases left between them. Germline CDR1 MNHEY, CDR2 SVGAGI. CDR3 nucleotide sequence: TGTGCCAGCAGTTACCGGGAACTCTATAATTCACCCCTCCACTTT. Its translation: CASSYRELYNSPLHF.

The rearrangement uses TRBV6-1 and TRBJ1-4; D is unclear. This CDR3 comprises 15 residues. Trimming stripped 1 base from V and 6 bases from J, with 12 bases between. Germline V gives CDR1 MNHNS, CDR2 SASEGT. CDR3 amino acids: CASSEVRIQDEKLFF. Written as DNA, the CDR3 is TGTGCCAGCAGTGAAGTGAGAATTCAGGATGAAAAACTGTTTTTT.

This chain's CDR3 is CASSEARQVYGYTF. CDR3 coding DNA: TGTGCCAGCAGTGAAGCTAGACAGGTCTATGGCTACACCTTC. The rearrangement joins TRBV6-1 to TRBJ1-2, with a tentative D call TRBD1 (6 bases). The germline V and J ends were trimmed by 0 bases and 4 bases, with 9 bases remaining between them. The V gene's germline CDR1 is MNHNS and CDR2 SASEGT. CDR3 length equals 14 residues.

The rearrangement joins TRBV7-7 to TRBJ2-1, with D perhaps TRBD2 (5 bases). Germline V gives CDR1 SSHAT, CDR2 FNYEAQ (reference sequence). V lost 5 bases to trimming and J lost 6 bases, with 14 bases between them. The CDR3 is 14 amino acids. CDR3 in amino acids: CASSPRREGNEQFF. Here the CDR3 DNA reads TGTGCCAGCAGCCCCCGCCGCGAGGGCAATGAGCAGTTCTTC.

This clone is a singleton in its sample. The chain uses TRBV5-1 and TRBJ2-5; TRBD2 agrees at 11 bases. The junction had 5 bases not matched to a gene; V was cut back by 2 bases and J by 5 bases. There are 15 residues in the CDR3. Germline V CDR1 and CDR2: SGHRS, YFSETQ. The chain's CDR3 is CASSLSSGGRETQYF. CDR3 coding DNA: TGCGCCAGCAGCTTATCTAGCGGGGGGCGGGAGACCCAGTACTTC. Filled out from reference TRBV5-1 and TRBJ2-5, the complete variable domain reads KAGVTQTPRYLIKTRGQQVTLSCSPISGHRSVSWYQQTPGQGLQFLFEYFSETQRNKGNFPGRFSGRQFSNSRSEMNVSTLELGDSALYLCASSLSSGGRETQYFGPGTRLLVL.

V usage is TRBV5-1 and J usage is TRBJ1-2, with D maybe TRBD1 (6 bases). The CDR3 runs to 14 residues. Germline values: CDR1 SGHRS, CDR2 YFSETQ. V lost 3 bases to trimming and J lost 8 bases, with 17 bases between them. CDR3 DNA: TGCGCCAGCAGCTCCCGGGGGGGCCCGGGGGGCTACACCTTC. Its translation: CASSSRGGPGGYTF. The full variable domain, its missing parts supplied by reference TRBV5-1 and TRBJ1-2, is KAGVTQTPRYLIKTRGQQVTLSCSPISGHRSVSWYQQTPGQGLQFLFEYFSETQRNKGNFPGRFSGRQFSNSRSEMNVSTLELGDSALYLCASSSRGGPGGYTFGSGTRLTVV.

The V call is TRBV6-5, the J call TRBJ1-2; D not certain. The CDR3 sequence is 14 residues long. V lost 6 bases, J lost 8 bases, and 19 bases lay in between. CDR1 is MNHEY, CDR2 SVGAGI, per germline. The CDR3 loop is CASSLRPETRGYTF. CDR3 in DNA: TGTGCCAGCAGCCTCCGGCCAGAGACGAGGGGCTACACCTTC.

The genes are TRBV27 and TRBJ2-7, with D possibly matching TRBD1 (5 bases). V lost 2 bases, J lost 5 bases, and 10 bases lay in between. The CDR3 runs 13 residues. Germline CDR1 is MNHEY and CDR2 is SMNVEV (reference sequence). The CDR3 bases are TGTGCCAGCAGTTTAGGACAATTCAACGAGCAGTACTTC. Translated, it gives CASSLGQFNEQYF.

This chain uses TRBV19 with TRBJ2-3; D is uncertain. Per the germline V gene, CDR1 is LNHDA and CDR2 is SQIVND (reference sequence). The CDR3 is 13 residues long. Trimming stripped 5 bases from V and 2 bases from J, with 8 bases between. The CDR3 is CASSSVHTDTQYF. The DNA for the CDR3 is TGTGCCAGTAGTTCGGTGCACACAGATACGCAGTATTTT.

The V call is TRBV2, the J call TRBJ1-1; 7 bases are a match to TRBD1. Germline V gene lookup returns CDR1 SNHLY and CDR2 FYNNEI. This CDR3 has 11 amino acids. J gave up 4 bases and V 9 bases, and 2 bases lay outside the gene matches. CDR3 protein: CARGTATEAFF. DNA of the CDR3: TGTGCCAGGGGGACAGCCACTGAAGCTTTCTTT.

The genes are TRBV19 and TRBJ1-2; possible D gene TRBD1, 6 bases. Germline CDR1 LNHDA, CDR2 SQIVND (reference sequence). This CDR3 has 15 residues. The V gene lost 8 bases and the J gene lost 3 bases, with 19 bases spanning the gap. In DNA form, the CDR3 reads TGTGCCAGTGCTCGACTCGGACAGATCCACTATGGCTACACCTTC. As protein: CASARLGQIHYGYTF. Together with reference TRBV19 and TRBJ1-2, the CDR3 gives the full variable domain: DGGITQSPKYLFRKEGQNVTLSCEQNLNHDAMYWYRQDPGQGLRLIYYSQIVNDFQKGDIAEGYSVSREKKESFPLTVTSAQKNPTAFYLCASARLGQIHYGYTFGSGTRLTVV.

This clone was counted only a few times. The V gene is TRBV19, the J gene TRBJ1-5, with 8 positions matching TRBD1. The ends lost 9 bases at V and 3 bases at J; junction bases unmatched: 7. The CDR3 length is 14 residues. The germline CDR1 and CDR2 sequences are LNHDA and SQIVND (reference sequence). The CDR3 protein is CASHRGNYNQPQHF. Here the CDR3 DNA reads TGTGCCAGCCACAGGGGGAATTACAATCAGCCCCAGCATTTT.

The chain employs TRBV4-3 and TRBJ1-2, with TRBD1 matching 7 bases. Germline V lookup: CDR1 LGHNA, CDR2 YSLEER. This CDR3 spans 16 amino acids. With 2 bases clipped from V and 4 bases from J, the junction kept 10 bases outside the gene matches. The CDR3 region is CASSQIPGQTFYGYTF. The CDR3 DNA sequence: TGCGCCAGCAGCCAAATCCCGGGACAGACCTTCTATGGCTACACCTTC.

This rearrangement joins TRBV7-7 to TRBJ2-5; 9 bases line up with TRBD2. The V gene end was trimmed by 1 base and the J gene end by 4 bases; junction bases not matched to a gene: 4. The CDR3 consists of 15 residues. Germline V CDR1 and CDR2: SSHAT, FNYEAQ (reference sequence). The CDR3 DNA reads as TGTGCCAGCAGCTTAGGCCCTAGCGGGGTAGAGACCCAGTACTTC. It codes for CASSLGPSGVETQYF.

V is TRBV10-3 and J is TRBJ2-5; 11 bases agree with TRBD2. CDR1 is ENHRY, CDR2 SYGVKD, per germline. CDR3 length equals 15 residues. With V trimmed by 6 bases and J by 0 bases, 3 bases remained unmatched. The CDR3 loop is CAISLAGGDQETQYF. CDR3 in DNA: TGTGCCATCAGCCTAGCGGGGGGAGACCAAGAGACCCAGTACTTC.

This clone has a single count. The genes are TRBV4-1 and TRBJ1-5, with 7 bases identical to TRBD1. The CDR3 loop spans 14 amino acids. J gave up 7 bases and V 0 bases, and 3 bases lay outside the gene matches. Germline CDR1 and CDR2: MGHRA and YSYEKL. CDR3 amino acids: CASSQEDRLQPQHF. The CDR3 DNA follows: TGCGCCAGCAGCCAAGAGGACAGGCTCCAGCCCCAGCATTTT.

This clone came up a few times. In DNA form, the CDR3 reads TGTGCCTGGAGGCAGACCTTACTAGGCTACACCTTC. Its translation is CAWRQTLLGYTF. The chain combines TRBV30 with TRBJ1-2, with D unclear. Germline CDR1 GTSNPN, CDR2 SVGIG (reference sequence). The ends were cut back, 3 bases at V and 8 bases at J, with 13 bases in the middle. CDR3 length equals 12 residues.

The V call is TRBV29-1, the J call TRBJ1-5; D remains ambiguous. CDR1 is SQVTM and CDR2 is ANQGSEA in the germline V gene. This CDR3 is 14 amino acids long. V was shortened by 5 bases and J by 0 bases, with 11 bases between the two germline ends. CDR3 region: CSVLTGVSNQPQHF. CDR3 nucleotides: TGCAGCGTTTTGACCGGAGTTAGCAATCAGCCCCAGCATTTT. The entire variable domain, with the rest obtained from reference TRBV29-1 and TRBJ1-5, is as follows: SAVISQKPSRDICQRGTSLTIQCQVDSQVTMMFWYRQQPGQSLTLIATANQGSEATYESGFVIDKFPISRPNLTFSTLTVSNMSPEDSSIYLCSVLTGVSNQPQHFGDGTRLSIL.

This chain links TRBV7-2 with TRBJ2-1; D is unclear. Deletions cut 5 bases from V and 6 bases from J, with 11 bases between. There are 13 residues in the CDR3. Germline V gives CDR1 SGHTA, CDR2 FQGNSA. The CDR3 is CASSPVGINEQFF. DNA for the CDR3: TGTGCCAGCAGCCCTGTCGGTATCAATGAGCAGTTCTTC.

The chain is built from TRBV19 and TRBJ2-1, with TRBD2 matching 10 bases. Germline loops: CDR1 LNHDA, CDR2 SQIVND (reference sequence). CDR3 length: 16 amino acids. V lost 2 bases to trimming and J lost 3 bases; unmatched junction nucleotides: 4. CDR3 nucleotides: TGTGCCAGTAGTATAAAAAGCGGGGGGGTCTACAATGAGCAGTTCTTC. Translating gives CASSIKSGGVYNEQFF.